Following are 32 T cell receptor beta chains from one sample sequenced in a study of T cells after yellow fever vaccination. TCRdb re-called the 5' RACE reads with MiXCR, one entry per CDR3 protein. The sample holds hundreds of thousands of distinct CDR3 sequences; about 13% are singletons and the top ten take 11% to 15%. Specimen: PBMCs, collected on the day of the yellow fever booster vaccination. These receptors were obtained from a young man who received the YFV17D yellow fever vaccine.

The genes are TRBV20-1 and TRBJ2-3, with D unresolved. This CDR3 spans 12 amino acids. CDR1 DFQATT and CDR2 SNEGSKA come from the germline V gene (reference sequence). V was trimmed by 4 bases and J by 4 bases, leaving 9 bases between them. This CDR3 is CSATTLPDTQYF. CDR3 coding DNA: TGCAGTGCTACCACTTTACCAGATACGCAGTATTTT.

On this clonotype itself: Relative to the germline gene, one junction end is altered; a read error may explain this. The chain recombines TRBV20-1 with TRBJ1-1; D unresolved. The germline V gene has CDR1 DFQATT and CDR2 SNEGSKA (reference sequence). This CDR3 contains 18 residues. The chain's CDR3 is CCATATIRKTAKGTEAFF. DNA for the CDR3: TGCTGTGCTACCGCAACCATTCGAAAGACTGCCAAGGGCACTGAAGCTTTCTTT.

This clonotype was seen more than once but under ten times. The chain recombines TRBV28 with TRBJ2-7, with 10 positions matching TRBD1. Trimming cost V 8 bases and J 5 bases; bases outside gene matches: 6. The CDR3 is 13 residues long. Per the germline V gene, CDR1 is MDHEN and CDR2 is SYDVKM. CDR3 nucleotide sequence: TGTGCCAGCTCGACAGGGGGCTTTAACGAGCAGTACTTC. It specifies CASSTGGFNEQYF.

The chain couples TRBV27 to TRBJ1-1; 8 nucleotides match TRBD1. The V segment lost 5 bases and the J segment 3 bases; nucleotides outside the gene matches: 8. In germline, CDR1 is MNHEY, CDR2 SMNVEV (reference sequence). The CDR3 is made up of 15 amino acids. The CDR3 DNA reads TGTGCCAGCAGTCCTGACAGGGGAGGGGACACTGAAGCTTTCTTT. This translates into CASSPDRGGDTEAFF.

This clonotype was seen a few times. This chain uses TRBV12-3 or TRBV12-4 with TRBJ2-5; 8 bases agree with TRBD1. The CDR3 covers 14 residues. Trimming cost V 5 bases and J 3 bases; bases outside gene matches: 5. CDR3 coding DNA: TGTGCCAGCAGTAATAAGGACAGGGAAGAGACCCAGTACTTC. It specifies CASSNKDREETQYF.

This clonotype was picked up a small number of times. The CDR3 here is CASSPIHGQQETQYF. For the CDR3, the DNA is TGCGCCAGCAGCCCGATTCACGGACAGCAAGAGACCCAGTACTTC. The V call is TRBV5-1, the J call TRBJ2-5; maybe TRBD1 (6 bases). Looked up from germline, CDR1 is SGHRS and CDR2 is YFSETQ. The CDR3 totals 15 residues. V dropped 4 bases and J dropped 2 bases, with 15 bases sitting between them.

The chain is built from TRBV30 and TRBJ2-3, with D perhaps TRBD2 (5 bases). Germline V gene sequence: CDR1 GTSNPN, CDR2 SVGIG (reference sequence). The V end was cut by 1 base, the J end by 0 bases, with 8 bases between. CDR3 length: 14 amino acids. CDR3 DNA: TGTGCCTGGAGTGGTGGCGGGAGCACAGATACGCAGTATTTT. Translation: CAWSGGGSTDTQYF.

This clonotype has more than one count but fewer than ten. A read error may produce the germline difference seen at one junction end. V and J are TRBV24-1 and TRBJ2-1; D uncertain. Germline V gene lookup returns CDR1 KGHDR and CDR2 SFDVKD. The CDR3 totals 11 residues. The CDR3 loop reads CATSVYTEQFF. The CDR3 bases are TGTGCCACCTCCGTCTACACTGAGCAGTTCTTC.

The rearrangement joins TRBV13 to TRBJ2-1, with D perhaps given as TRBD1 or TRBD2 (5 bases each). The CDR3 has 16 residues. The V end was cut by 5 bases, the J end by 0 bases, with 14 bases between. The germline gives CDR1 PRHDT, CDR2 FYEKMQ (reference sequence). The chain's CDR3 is CASSPGLLSSYNEQFF. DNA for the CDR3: TGTGCCAGCAGCCCGGGGCTCCTCAGCTCCTACAATGAGCAGTTCTTC.

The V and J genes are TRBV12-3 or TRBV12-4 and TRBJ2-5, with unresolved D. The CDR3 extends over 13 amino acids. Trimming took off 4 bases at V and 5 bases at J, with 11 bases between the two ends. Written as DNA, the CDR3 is TGTGCCAGCAGTTCCACGGTTGTGGAGACCCAGTACTTC. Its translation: CASSSTVVETQYF.

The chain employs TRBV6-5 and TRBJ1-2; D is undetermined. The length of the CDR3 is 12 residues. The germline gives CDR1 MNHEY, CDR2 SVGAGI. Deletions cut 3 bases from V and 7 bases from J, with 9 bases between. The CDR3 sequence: CASSYWRFGYTF. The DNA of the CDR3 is TGTGCCAGCAGTTATTGGCGTTTTGGCTACACCTTC.

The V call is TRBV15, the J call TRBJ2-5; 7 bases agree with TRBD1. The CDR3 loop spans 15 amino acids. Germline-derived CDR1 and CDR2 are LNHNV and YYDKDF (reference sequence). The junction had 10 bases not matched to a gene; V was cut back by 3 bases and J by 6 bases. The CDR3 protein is CATSSNLQGLKTQYF. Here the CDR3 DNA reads TGTGCCACCAGCAGCAACCTACAGGGGTTGAAGACCCAGTACTTC.

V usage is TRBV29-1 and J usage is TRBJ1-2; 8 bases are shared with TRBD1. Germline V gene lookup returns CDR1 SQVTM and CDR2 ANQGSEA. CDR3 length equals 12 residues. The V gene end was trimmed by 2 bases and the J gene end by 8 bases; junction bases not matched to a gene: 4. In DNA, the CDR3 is TGCAGCGTTGAACGGACAGGGCGCGGCTACACCTTC. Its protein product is CSVERTGRGYTF.

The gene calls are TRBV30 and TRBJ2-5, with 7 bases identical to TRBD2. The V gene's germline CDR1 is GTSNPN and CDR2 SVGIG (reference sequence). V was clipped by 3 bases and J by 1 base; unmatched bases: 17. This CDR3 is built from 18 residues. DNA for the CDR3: TGTGCCTGGAGGGCTCTCTCTGGGGGGGGAAAGGCCCAAGAGACCCAGTACTTC. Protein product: CAWRALSGGGKAQETQYF.

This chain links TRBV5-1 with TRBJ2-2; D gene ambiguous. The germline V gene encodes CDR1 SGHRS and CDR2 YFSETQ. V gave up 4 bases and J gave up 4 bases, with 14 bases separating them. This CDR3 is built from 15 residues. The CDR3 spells CASSPGEVFTGELFF. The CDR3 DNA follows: TGCGCCAGCAGCCCCGGAGAGGTTTTCACCGGGGAGCTGTTTTTT.

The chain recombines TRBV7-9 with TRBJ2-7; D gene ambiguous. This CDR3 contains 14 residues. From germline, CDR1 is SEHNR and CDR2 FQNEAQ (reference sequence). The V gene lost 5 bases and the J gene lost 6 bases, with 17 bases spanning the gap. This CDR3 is CASSPLGSWAEQYF. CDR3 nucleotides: TGTGCCAGCAGCCCCTTGGGTTCATGGGCCGAGCAGTACTTC.

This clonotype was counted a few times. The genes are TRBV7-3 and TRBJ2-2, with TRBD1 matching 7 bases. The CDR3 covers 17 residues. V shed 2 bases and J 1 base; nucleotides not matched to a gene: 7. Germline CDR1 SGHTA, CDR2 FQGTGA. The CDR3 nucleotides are TGTGCCAGCAGCTTATTTCCGACAGGGTTGAACACCGGGGAGCTGTTTTTT. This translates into CASSLFPTGLNTGELFF.

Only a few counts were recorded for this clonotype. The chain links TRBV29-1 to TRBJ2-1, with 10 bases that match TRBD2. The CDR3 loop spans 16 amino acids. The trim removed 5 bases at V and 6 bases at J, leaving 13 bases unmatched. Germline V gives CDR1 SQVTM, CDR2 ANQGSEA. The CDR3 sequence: CSVLKRAGGPGNEQFF. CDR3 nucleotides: TGCAGCGTTCTCAAAAGAGCGGGAGGGCCTGGCAATGAGCAGTTCTTC.

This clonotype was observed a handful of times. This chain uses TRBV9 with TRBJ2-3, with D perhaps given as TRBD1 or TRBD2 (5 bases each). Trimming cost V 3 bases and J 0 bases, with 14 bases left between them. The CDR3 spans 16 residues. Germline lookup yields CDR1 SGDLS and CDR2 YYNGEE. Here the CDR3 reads CASSAWDQPSTDTQYF. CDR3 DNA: TGTGCCAGCAGCGCCTGGGACCAACCTAGCACAGATACGCAGTATTTT.

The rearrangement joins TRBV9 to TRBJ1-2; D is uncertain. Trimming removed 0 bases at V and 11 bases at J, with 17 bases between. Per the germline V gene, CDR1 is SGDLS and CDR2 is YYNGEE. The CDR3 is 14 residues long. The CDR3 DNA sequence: TGTGCCAGCAGCGTAGAGGGCGTGGGTATGAGTTACACCTTC. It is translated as CASSVEGVGMSYTF.

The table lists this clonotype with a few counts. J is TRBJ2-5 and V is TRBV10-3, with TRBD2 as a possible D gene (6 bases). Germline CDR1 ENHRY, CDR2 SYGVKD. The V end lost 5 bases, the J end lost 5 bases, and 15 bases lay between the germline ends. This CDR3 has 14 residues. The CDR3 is CAISPGTPMETQYF. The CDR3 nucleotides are TGTGCCATCAGTCCCGGGACTCCTATGGAGACCCAGTACTTC.

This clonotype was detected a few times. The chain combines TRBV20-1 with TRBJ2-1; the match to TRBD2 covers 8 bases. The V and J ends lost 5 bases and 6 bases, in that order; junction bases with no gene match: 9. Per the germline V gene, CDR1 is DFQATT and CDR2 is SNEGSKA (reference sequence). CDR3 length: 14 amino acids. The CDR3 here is CSAVSGVNANEQFF. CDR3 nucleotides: TGCAGTGCTGTTAGCGGGGTGAACGCCAATGAGCAGTTCTTC.

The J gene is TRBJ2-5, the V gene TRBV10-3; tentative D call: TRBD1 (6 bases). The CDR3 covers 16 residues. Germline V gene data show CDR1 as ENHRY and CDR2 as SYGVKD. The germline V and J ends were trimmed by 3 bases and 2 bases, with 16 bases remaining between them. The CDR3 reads CAISDTGKRVQETQYF. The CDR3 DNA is TGTGCCATCAGTGATACAGGGAAGAGGGTACAAGAGACCCAGTACTTC.

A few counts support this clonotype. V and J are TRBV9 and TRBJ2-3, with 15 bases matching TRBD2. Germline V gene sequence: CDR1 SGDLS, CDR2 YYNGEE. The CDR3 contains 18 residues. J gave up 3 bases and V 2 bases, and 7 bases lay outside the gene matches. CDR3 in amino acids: CASSVQGLAGGRTDTQYF. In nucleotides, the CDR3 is TGTGCCAGCAGCGTCCAGGGACTAGCGGGAGGTAGAACAGATACGCAGTATTTT.

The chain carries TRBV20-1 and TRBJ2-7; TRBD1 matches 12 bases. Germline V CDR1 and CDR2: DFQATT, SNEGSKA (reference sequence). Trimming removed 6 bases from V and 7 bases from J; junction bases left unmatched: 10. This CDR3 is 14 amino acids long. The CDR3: CSADQGQGAQEQYF. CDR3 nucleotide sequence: TGCAGTGCCGACCAGGGACAGGGGGCGCAAGAGCAGTACTTC.

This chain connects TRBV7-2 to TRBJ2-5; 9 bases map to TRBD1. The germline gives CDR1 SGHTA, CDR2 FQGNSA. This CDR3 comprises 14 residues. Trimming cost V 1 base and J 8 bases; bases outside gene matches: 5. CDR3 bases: TGTGCCAGCAGCTTAGGGGGGACAGGGATAACCCAGTACTTC. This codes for CASSLGGTGITQYF. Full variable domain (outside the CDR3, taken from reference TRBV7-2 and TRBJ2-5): GAGVSQSPSNKVTEKGKDVELRCDPISGHTALYWYRQSLGQGLEFLIYFQGNSAPDKSGLPSDRFSAERTGGSVSTLTIQRTQQEDSAVYLCASSLGGTGITQYFGPGTRLLVL.

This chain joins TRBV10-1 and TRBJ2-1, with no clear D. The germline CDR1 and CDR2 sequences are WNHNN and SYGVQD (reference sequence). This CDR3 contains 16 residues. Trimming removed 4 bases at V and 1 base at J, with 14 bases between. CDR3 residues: CASSGWGKVSYNEQFF. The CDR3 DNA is TGCGCCAGCAGTGGTTGGGGAAAGGTGTCCTACAATGAGCAGTTCTTC.

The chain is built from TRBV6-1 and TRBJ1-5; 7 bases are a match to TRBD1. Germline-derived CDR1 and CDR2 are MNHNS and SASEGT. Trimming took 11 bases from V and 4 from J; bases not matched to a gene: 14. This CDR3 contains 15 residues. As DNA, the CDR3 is TGTGCCGGAAGAGGTGGCAGGGGGGAAAATCAGCCCCAGCATTTT. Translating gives CAGRGGRGENQPQHF.

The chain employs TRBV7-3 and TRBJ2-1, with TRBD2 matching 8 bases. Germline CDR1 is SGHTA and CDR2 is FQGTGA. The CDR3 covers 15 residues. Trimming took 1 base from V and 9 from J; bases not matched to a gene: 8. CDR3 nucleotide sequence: TGTGCCAGCAGCTTAATGGCGGGAGGAGGGGGTGAGCAGTTCTTC. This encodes CASSLMAGGGGEQFF.

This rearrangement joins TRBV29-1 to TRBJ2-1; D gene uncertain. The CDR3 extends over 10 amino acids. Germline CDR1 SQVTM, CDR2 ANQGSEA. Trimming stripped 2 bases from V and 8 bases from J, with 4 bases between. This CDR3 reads CSVENYEQFF. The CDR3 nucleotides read TGCAGCGTTGAAAATTATGAGCAGTTCTTC.

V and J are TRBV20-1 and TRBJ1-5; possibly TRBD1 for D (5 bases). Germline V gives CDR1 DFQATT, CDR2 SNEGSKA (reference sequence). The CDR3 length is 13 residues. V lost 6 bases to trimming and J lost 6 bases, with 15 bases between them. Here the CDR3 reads CSARQGLGQPQHF. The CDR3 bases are TGCAGTGCGAGGCAGGGCCTGGGTCAGCCCCAGCATTTT.

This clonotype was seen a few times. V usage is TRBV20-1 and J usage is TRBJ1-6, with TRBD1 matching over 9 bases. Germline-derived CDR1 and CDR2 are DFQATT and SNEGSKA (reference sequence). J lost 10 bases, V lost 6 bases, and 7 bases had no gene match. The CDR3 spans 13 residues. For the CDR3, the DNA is TGCAGTGCGCCGGGACAGGGTACCTCACCCCTCCACTTT. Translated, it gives CSAPGQGTSPLHF.